One sample yielded the 23 T cell receptor beta chains listed below, sequenced in a study of cytomegalovirus exposure and HLA in healthy donors. 13 Jbeta primers and 60 Vbeta primers were used for the PCR. The method was immunoSEQ multiplex PCR; TCRdb's version includes in-frame clones alone and lacks a portion of them. The data show 95,000 to 150,000 clones, 63% seen once. The sequenced sample consisted of PBMCs. These receptors originate from a man aged 35-49 years in good health and CMV-seropositive.

The chain carries TRBV4-2 and TRBJ2-2, with D tentatively TRBD2 (6 bases). Germline V gene data show CDR1 as LGHNA and CDR2 as YNFKEQ. The CDR3 is 14 residues long. The V gene lost 2 bases and the J gene lost 6 bases, with 10 bases spanning the gap. CDR3 in amino acids: CASSQRAGPGELFF. As DNA, the CDR3 is TGTGCCAGCAGCCAAAGGGCGGGACCCGGGGAGCTGTTTTTT.

The V and J genes are TRBV27 and TRBJ1-4; D is unresolved. There are 13 residues in the CDR3. CDR1 is MNHEY, CDR2 SMNVEV, per germline (reference sequence). Deletions cut 8 bases from V and 5 bases from J, with 12 bases between. CDR3 sequence reads: CASSRRSNEKLFF. The CDR3, as DNA: TGTGCCAGCTCCCGTAGATCAAATGAAAAACTGTTTTTT. The whole variable domain, remainder taken from reference TRBV27 and TRBJ1-4, is EAQVTQNPRYLITVTGKKLTVTCSQNMNHEYMSWYRQDPGLGLRQIYYSMNVEVTDKGDVPEGYKVSRKEKRNFPLILESPSPNQTSLYFCASSRRSNEKLFFGSGTQLSVL.

This chain joins TRBV28 and TRBJ2-1; D gene ambiguous. CDR1 is MDHEN, CDR2 SYDVKM, per germline. CDR3 size: 11 residues. V was shortened by 5 bases and J by 5 bases, with 4 bases between the two germline ends. CDR3 amino acids: CASSQNNEQFF. The CDR3, as DNA: TGTGCCAGCAGTCAGAACAATGAGCAGTTCTTC.

The chain couples TRBV4-3 to TRBJ2-7; the match to TRBD1 covers 7 bases. The germline CDR1 and CDR2 sequences are LGHNA and YSLEER. CDR3 length: 17 amino acids. V was pared by 4 bases and J by 4 bases, with 16 bases of the junction left unmatched. CDR3: CASSRTLGQVGLYEQYF. CDR3 sequence (DNA): TGCGCCAGCAGCCGGACCCTCGGACAGGTCGGCCTATACGAGCAGTACTTC.

The chain joins TRBV19 to TRBJ2-1; 7 bases are a match to TRBD1. This CDR3 has 14 residues. Trimming took 4 bases from V and 3 from J; bases not matched to a gene: 3. Germline CDR1 LNHDA, CDR2 SQIVND (reference sequence). CDR3 sequence: CASSRWDSYNEQFF. The DNA of the CDR3 is TGTGCCAGTAGTAGGTGGGACAGCTACAATGAGCAGTTCTTC.

Points on this clone: The sample contains more than one DNA sequence encoding this CDR3. The V and J genes are TRBV2 and TRBJ2-3; TRBD2 aligns across 8 bases. CDR1 and CDR2 (germline): SNHLY, FYNNEI. Losses at the gene ends were 6 bases for V and 5 bases for J; bases not matched to a gene: 16. This CDR3 contains 17 residues. The CDR3 spells CASSAPSGPSAEDTQYF. The CDR3, as DNA: TGTGCCAGCAGCGCCCCTAGCGGGCCATCAGCGGAAGATACGCAGTATTTT.

The rearrangement joins TRBV29-1 to TRBJ2-3, with TRBD1 identical over 12 bases. CDR1 and CDR2 from the germline V gene are SQVTM and ANQGSEA. The CDR3 has 17 residues. Unmatched junction bases numbered 11, after V lost 6 bases and J lost 1 base. The CDR3 coding sequence is TGCAGCGTCAAAGGTCTGGGACAGGGGGCGCGCACAGATACGCAGTATTTT. Its translation: CSVKGLGQGARTDTQYF.

This chain connects TRBV7-3 to TRBJ2-5; TRBD1 matches at 7 bases. V shed 3 bases, J shed 7 bases, and the junction held 5 bases outside the gene matches. Looked up from germline, CDR1 is SGHTA and CDR2 is FQGTGA. This CDR3 has 13 amino acids. CDR3 in DNA: TGTGCCAGCAGCTTTGACAGGGTGGGGACCCAGTACTTC. Amino acids: CASSFDRVGTQYF.

In its sample, this clone was seen many times. The chain recombines TRBV14 with TRBJ1-2, with D possibly being TRBD1 (5 bases). Germline CDR1 reads SGHDN; CDR2 reads FVKESK. The CDR3 covers 15 residues. V lost 0 bases and J 6 bases, leaving 14 bases between the germline ends. In DNA form, the CDR3 reads TGTGCCAGCAGCCAAGATGGGGTCAGGGCCAATGGCTACACCTTC. It is translated as CASSQDGVRANGYTF.

The CDR3 spells CASSYRGETGELFF. In DNA, the CDR3 is TGTGCCAGCAGTTACAGGGGTGAGACCGGGGAGCTGTTTTTT. The V call is TRBV6-6, the J call TRBJ2-2, with a tentative D call TRBD1 (5 bases). The V end was cut by 2 bases, the J end by 5 bases, with 9 bases between. Germline CDR1 and CDR2: MNHNY and SVGAGI (reference sequence). This CDR3 spans 14 amino acids.

This clone was recorded once. V is TRBV9 and J is TRBJ1-1; D is possibly TRBD1 (5 bases). V was shortened by 0 bases and J by 5 bases, with 11 bases between the two germline ends. This CDR3 is 14 amino acids long. In germline, CDR1 is SGDLS, CDR2 YYNGEE. The CDR3: CASSVGGEGTEAFF. The CDR3 DNA sequence: TGTGCCAGCAGCGTAGGAGGGGAGGGAACTGAAGCTTTCTTT.

The CDR3 region has the DNA TGTGCCAGCAGTGCGGACTCCATCGGAACCCTCCACTTT. Translating it yields CASSADSIGTLHF. The chain carries TRBV2 and TRBJ1-6; D is uncertain. Germline lookup yields CDR1 SNHLY and CDR2 FYNNEI. V was pared by 4 bases and J by 14 bases, with 15 bases between. This CDR3 spans 13 amino acids.

This clone occurred a few times. The V gene is TRBV29-1, the J gene TRBJ2-3; the D gene is possibly TRBD2 (7 bases). V was trimmed by 6 bases and J by 0 bases, leaving 13 bases between them. Germline CDR1 reads SQVTM; CDR2 reads ANQGSEA. CDR3 length equals 14 residues. This chain's CDR3 is CSVKRGASTDTQYF. Written as DNA, the CDR3 is TGCAGCGTGAAACGGGGGGCCAGCACAGATACGCAGTATTTT.

This chain links TRBV25-1 with TRBJ2-1, with a possible D match to TRBD2 (5 bases). V was clipped by 6 bases and J by 0 bases, with 9 bases between them. Looked up from germline, CDR1 is MGHDK and CDR2 is SYGVNS. The CDR3 length is 14 residues. CDR3 region: CASSRDYSYNEQFF. The CDR3 DNA reads as TGTGCCAGCAGCCGGGATTACTCCTACAATGAGCAGTTCTTC.

This chain uses TRBV5-1 with TRBJ1-2, with TRBD1 matching 12 bases. Per the germline V gene, CDR1 is SGHRS and CDR2 is YFSETQ. The CDR3 extends over 14 amino acids. The junction had 5 bases not matched to a gene; V was cut back by 4 bases and J by 7 bases. The CDR3 DNA reads TGCGCCAGCAGCCCCGGGACAGGGGGCGGTGGCTACACCTTC. Protein product: CASSPGTGGGGYTF.

The V call is TRBV5-6, the J call TRBJ2-7, with a possible D match to TRBD1 (7 bases). CDR1 and CDR2 (germline): SGHDT, YYEEEE. The CDR3 sequence is 14 residues long. V lost 2 bases and J lost 4, with 13 bases in between. The CDR3 region has the DNA TGTGCCAGCAGCTTAGTACAGGGGAGGTACGAGCAGTACTTC. This encodes CASSLVQGRYEQYF.

This sequence joins TRBV5-1 and TRBJ1-1; D call uncertain. V shed 3 bases and J shed 1 base, with 10 bases lying between them. The CDR3 has 14 residues. Germline V gene sequence: CDR1 SGHRS, CDR2 YFSETQ. This CDR3 is CASSSTTWNTEAFF. The DNA of the CDR3 is TGCGCCAGCAGCTCAACGACATGGAACACTGAAGCTTTCTTT.

The chain carries TRBV19 and TRBJ1-5, with 8 bases identical to TRBD1. The germline V gene encodes CDR1 LNHDA and CDR2 SQIVND (reference sequence). This CDR3 is 15 amino acids long. V shed 7 bases, J shed 5 bases, and the junction held 10 bases outside the gene matches. CDR3 in amino acids: CASTRMGRGHQPQHF. The CDR3 bases are TGTGCCAGTACCAGAATGGGCAGGGGGCATCAGCCCCAGCATTTT.

The rearrangement joins TRBV4-1 to TRBJ1-2; 10 nucleotides agree with TRBD1. Germline V gene data show CDR1 as MGHRA and CDR2 as YSYEKL. With 4 bases clipped from V and 7 bases from J, the junction kept 6 bases outside the gene matches. The CDR3 has 14 amino acids. DNA for the CDR3: TGCGCCAGCAGCCTGGGACAGGGGACGGGTGGCTACACCTTC. Its protein product is CASSLGQGTGGYTF.

A few counts support this clone. This sequence joins TRBV19 and TRBJ1-5; 7 positions agree with TRBD1. Per germline, CDR1 LNHDA and CDR2 SQIVND (reference sequence). Unmatched junction bases numbered 5, after V lost 2 bases and J lost 7 bases. CDR3 length: 14 residues. CDR3 in DNA: TGTGCCAGTAGTATAAATGAGGGGGCCCAGCCCCAGCATTTT. Translated: CASSINEGAQPQHF.

The rearrangement joins TRBV10-1 to TRBJ2-2, with a weak D call TRBD2 (6 bases). Germline V gene lookup returns CDR1 WNHNN and CDR2 SYGVQD (reference sequence). V lost 6 bases, J lost 3 bases, and 17 bases lay in between. This CDR3 is built from 16 residues. The CDR3 DNA follows: TGCGCCAGCAGAGGAACTCTAGGAGGGGACACCGGGGAGCTGTTTTTT. Protein: CASRGTLGGDTGELFF.

The chain couples TRBV4-1 to TRBJ2-4, with TRBD1 matching over 8 bases. Germline lookup yields CDR1 MGHRA and CDR2 YSYEKL. CDR3 length: 14 residues. With 0 bases clipped from V and 15 bases from J, the junction kept 10 bases outside the gene matches. The CDR3 bases are TGCGCCAGCAGCCAAGACAGGGGGCGACGGGCCGGGTACTTC. It encodes CASSQDRGRRAGYF.

This chain joins TRBV25-1 and TRBJ1-2; 8 bases match TRBD1. This CDR3 spans 15 amino acids. J lost 6 bases, V lost 2 bases, and 8 bases had no gene match. Germline V CDR1 and CDR2: MGHDK, SYGVNS. This chain's CDR3 is CASSETPGQGDGYTF. Written as DNA, the CDR3 is TGTGCCAGCAGTGAAACCCCCGGACAGGGAGATGGCTACACCTTC.